These 15 T cell receptor beta chains were sequenced from one sample in a study of cytomegalovirus exposure and HLA in healthy donors. Researchers ran the PCR with 60 Vbeta and 13 Jbeta primers. Assay: immunoSEQ multiplex PCR; the TCRdb copy retains only in-frame clones and omits some. This table has about 190,000 clones, around four fifths appearing once. The sequencing input was PBMCs. The source is a woman aged 18-29 years in good health and CMV-seronegative.

The chain carries TRBV11-2 and TRBJ2-1; D is undetermined. Germline CDR1 SGHAT, CDR2 FQNNGV. V gave up 5 bases and J gave up 7 bases, with 9 bases separating them. The CDR3 length is 12 residues. The chain's CDR3 is CASSEPQNEQFF. In DNA form, the CDR3 reads TGTGCCAGCAGCGAGCCTCAAAATGAGCAGTTCTTC. The full variable domain, its missing parts supplied by reference TRBV11-2 and TRBJ2-1, is EAGVAQSPRYKIIEKRQSVAFWCNPISGHATLYWYQQILGQGPKLLIQFQNNGVVDDSQLPKDRFSAERLKGVDSTLKIQPAKLEDSAVYLCASSEPQNEQFFGPGTRLTVL.

The chain recombines TRBV18 with TRBJ2-5; D gene unclear. This CDR3 region has 15 residues. Germline CDR1 is KGHSH and CDR2 is LQKENI. Trimming removed 3 bases at V and 0 bases at J, with 11 bases between. For the CDR3, the DNA is TGTGCCAGCTCACCGTCGGTCTGGTACCAAGAGACCCAGTACTTC. It is translated as CASSPSVWYQETQYF.

J is TRBJ1-5 and V is TRBV27, with 9 bases lining up with TRBD1. Germline V CDR1 and CDR2: MNHEY, SMNVEV (reference sequence). V shed 5 bases and J 6 bases; nucleotides not matched to a gene: 2. The CDR3 covers 13 residues. CDR3: CASSTGGGQPQHF. CDR3 DNA sequence: TGTGCCAGCAGTACAGGGGGCGGTCAGCCCCAGCATTTT.

The chain uses TRBV2 and TRBJ1-5, with D uncertain. V was trimmed by 5 bases and J by 0 bases, leaving 11 bases between them. CDR1 and CDR2 from the germline V gene are SNHLY and FYNNEI. This CDR3 has 15 amino acids. The CDR3: CASSREFYSNQPQHF. CDR3 DNA sequence: TGTGCCAGCAGTCGGGAATTTTATAGCAATCAGCCCCAGCATTTT. Variable domain in full (rest from reference TRBV2 and TRBJ1-5): EPEVTQTPSHQVTQMGQEVILRCVPISNHLYFYWYRQILGQKVEFLVSFYNNEISEKSEIFDDQFSVERPDGSNFTLKIRSTKLEDSAMYFCASSREFYSNQPQHFGDGTRLSIL.

This sequence joins TRBV6-6 and TRBJ2-7; 10 bases are a match to TRBD1. This CDR3 contains 16 residues. Germline CDR1 MNHNY, CDR2 SVGAGI (reference sequence). The J segment lost 5 bases and the V segment lost 5 bases, leaving 12 bases of the junction unmatched. CDR3 DNA sequence: TGTGCCAGCAGTCCGGGACAGGGGAATGTGGGCCACGAGCAGTACTTC. Translated: CASSPGQGNVGHEQYF.

In DNA, the CDR3 is TGTGCCAGTAGGGGGACAGGGGGCTATGGCTACACCTTC. Amino acids: CASRGTGGYGYTF. The chain combines TRBV19 with TRBJ1-2; 11 positions agree with TRBD1. The V and J ends lost 6 bases and 4 bases, in that order; junction bases with no gene match: 1. From germline, CDR1 is LNHDA and CDR2 SQIVND (reference sequence). The CDR3 has 13 residues.

This clone was observed once. The J gene is TRBJ1-2, the V gene TRBV7-8, with a possible D match to TRBD1 (5 bases). This CDR3 contains 12 residues. Trimming took 3 bases from V and 4 from J, leaving 6 bases between them. Germline assignment: CDR1 SGHVS and CDR2 FQNEAQ. CDR3 loop: CASSLGGYGYTF. The CDR3, as DNA: TGTGCCAGCAGCTTGGGGGGCTATGGCTACACCTTC.

This clone has a handful of counts. V usage is TRBV6-1 and J usage is TRBJ2-7, with D maybe TRBD2 (6 bases). Trimming shortened V by 0 bases and J by 3 bases, and 15 bases separated the two germline ends. The CDR3 has 16 residues. Germline-derived CDR1 and CDR2 are MNHNS and SASEGT. The CDR3, as DNA: TGTGCCAGCAGTGAAGCACAGACTAGTTCATTCTACGAGCAGTACTTC. Protein: CASSEAQTSSFYEQYF.

The J gene is TRBJ2-5, the V gene TRBV11-2; tentatively, D is TRBD1 (6 bases). V shed 5 bases and J shed 1 base, with 11 bases lying between them. Germline V gives CDR1 SGHAT, CDR2 FQNNGV. The CDR3 extends over 14 amino acids. CDR3 nucleotide sequence: TGTGCCAGCAGCCCCCGGACAGTCCAAGAGACCCAGTACTTC. Residues: CASSPRTVQETQYF.

CDR3 protein: CASSQDNGERETQYF. The CDR3 DNA reads TGTGCCAGCAGCCAAGATAACGGGGAGCGGGAGACCCAGTACTTC. The chain employs TRBV4-2 and TRBJ2-5, with D possibly being TRBD2 (5 bases). V lost 0 bases and J lost 5, with 13 bases in between. Germline CDR1 reads LGHNA; CDR2 reads YNFKEQ. The length of the CDR3 is 15 residues.

The CDR3 sequence: CASSLELAGPNEQFF. In DNA, the CDR3 is TGTGCCAGCAGCTTAGAACTAGCGGGACCCAATGAGCAGTTCTTC. The rearrangement links TRBV7-6 to TRBJ2-1; the match to TRBD2 covers 10 bases. Trimming took 1 base from V and 6 from J; bases not matched to a gene: 3. Germline CDR1 reads SGHVS; CDR2 reads FNYEAQ. The CDR3 has 15 residues.

The J gene is TRBJ2-3, the V gene TRBV18; 10 nucleotides agree with TRBD1. V lost 8 bases, J lost 4 bases, and 9 bases stayed unmatched. Germline V lookup: CDR1 KGHSH, CDR2 LQKENI. The CDR3 sequence is 15 residues long. This chain's CDR3 is CASGTGTGVPDTQYF. The CDR3 DNA reads TGTGCCAGCGGTACCGGGACAGGGGTGCCAGATACGCAGTATTTT.

The V gene is TRBV9, the J gene TRBJ1-3; D remains ambiguous. CDR1 and CDR2 from the germline V gene are SGDLS and YYNGEE. The ends were cut back, 0 bases at V and 0 bases at J, with 7 bases in the middle. CDR3 size: 15 residues. The CDR3 here is CASSVGSSSGNTIYF. CDR3 nucleotides: TGTGCCAGCAGCGTAGGGTCCAGCTCTGGAAACACCATATATTTT.

V usage is TRBV2 and J usage is TRBJ2-5; the D is unclear. The CDR3 runs to 13 residues. Germline V gene sequence: CDR1 SNHLY, CDR2 FYNNEI. Trimming shortened V by 7 bases and J by 5 bases, and 14 bases separated the two germline ends. The CDR3 spells CASTPLISETQYF. CDR3 sequence (DNA): TGTGCCAGCACCCCACTAATCTCGGAGACCCAGTACTTC. Full variable domain (rest looked up from reference TRBV2 and TRBJ2-5): EPEVTQTPSHQVTQMGQEVILRCVPISNHLYFYWYRQILGQKVEFLVSFYNNEISEKSEIFDDQFSVERPDGSNFTLKIRSTKLEDSAMYFCASTPLISETQYFGPGTRLLVL.

In this sample, this clone turned up a few times. The rearrangement links TRBV7-2 to TRBJ1-5; a possible D gene is TRBD1 (6 bases). The CDR3 totals 13 residues. Trimming stripped 0 bases from V and 7 bases from J, with 7 bases between. Germline V gene lookup returns CDR1 SGHTA and CDR2 FQGNSA. The CDR3 here is CASSLAGAQPQHF. The CDR3 DNA reads as TGTGCCAGCAGCTTAGCGGGGGCCCAGCCCCAGCATTTT.